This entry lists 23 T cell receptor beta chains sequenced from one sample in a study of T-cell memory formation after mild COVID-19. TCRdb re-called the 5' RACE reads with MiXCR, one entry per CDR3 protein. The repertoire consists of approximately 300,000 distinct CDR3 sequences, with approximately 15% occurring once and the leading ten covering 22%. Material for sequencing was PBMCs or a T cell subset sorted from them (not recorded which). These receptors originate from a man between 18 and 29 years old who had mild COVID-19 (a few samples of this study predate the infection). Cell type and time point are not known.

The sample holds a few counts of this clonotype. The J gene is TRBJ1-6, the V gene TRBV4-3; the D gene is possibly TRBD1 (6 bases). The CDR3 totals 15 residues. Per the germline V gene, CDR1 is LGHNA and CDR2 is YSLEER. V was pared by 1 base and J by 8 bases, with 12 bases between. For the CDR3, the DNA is TGCGCCAGCAGCCAAGCAGGGGCGGCAGATTCACCCCTCCACTTT. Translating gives CASSQAGAADSPLHF.

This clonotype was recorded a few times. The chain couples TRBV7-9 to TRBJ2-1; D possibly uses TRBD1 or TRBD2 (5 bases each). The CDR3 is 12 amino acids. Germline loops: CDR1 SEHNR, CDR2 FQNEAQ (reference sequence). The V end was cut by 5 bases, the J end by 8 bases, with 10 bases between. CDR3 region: CASSRGRDEQFF. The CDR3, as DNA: TGTGCCAGCAGCCGGGGCCGGGATGAGCAGTTCTTC.

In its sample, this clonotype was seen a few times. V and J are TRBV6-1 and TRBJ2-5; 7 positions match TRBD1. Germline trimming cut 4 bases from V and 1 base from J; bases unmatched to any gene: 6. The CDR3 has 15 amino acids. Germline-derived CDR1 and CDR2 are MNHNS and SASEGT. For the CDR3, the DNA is TGTGCCAGCAGTGTACCGGGACAGCCCCAAGAGACCCAGTACTTC. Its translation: CASSVPGQPQETQYF.

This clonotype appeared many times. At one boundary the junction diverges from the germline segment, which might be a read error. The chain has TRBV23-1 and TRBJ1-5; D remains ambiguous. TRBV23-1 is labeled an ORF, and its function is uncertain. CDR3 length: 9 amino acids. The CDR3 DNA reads TGCGCCAGCATTCAGCCCCAGCATTTT. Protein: CASIQPQHF.

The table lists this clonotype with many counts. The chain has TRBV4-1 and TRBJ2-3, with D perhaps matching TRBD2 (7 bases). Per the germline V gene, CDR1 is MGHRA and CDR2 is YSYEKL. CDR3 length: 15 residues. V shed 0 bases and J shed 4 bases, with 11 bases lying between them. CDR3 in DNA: TGCGCCAGCAGCCAAGAGGCGGGGGCAGCAGATACGCAGTATTTT. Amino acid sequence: CASSQEAGAADTQYF.

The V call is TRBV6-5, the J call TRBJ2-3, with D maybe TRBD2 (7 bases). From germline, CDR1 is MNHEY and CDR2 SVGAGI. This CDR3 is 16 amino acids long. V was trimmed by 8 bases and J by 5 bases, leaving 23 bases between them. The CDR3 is CASYTLKGGRRDTQYF. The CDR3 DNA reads TGTGCCAGCTATACTCTTAAGGGGGGGCGTAGAGATACGCAGTATTTT.

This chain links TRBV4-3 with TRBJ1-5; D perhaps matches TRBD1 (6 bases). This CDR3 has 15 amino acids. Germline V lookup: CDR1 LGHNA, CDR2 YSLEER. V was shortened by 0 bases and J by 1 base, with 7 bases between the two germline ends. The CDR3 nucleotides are TGCGCCAGCAGCCAAGAGAGGGGGAGCAATCAGCCCCAGCATTTT. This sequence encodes CASSQERGSNQPQHF.

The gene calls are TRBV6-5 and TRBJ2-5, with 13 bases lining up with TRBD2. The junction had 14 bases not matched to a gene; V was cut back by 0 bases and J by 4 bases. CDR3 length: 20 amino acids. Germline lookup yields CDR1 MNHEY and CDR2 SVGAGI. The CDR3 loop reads CASSYSGSLGLAGPSETQYF. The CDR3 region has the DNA TGTGCCAGCAGTTACTCAGGTTCGCTGGGACTAGCGGGGCCCTCAGAGACCCAGTACTTC.

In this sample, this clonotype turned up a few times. CDR3 bases: TGTGCCAGCGGCATCAATGAGCAGTTCTTC. It specifies CASGINEQFF. The chain couples TRBV6-2 or TRBV6-3 to TRBJ2-1; D gene ambiguous. This CDR3 spans 10 amino acids. Deletions cut 8 bases from V and 6 bases from J, with 5 bases between. Per germline, CDR1 MNHEY and CDR2 SVGEGT.

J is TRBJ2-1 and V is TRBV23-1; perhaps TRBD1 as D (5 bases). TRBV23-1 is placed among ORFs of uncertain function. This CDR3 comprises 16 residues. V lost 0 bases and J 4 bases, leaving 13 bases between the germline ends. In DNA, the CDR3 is TGCGCCAGCAGTCAATCCGTAGGGGCTGTTTACAATGAGCAGTTCTTC. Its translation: CASSQSVGAVYNEQFF.

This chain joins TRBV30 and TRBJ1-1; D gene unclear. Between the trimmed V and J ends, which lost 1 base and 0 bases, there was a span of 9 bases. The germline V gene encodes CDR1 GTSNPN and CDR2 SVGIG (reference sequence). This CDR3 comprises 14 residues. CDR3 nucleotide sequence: TGTGCCTGGAGTGGGTTGGCCGTGAACACTGAAGCTTTCTTT. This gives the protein CAWSGLAVNTEAFF.

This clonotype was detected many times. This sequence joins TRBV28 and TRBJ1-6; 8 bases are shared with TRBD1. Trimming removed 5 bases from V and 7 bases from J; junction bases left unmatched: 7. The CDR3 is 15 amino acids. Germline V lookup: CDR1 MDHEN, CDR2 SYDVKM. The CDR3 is CASSRGGTGNSPLHF. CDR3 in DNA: TGTGCCAGCAGTCGGGGGGGGACAGGCAATTCACCCCTCCACTTT.

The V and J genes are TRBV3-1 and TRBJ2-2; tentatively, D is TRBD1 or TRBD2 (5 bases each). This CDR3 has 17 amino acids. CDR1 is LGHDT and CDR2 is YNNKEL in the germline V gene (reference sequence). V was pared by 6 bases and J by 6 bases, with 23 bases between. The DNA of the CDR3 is TGTGCCAGCAGTCGACAGTACGGGGCCCACTGGGCCGGGGAGCTGTTTTTT. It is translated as CASSRQYGAHWAGELFF.

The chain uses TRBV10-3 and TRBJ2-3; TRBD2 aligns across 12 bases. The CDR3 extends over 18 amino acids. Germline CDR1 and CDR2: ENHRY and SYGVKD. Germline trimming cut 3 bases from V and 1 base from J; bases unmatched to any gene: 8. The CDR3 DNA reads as TGTGCCATCAGTGATGCTAGCGGGGGGGCAGGGCGCACAGATACGCAGTATTTT. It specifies CAISDASGGAGRTDTQYF.

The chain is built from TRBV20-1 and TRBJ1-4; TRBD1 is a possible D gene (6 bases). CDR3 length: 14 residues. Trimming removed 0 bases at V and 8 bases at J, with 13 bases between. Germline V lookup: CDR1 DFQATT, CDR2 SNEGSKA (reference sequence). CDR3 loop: CSARDVIRGEKLFF. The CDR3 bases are TGCAGTGCTAGAGATGTGATCAGGGGCGAAAAACTGTTTTTT.

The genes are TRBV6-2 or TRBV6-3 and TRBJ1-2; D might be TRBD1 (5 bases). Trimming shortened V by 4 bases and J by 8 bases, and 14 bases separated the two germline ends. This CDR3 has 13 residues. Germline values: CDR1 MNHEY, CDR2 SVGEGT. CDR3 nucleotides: TGTGCCAGCAGTTCCAGGGAACCTTACGGCTACACCTTC. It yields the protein CASSSREPYGYTF.

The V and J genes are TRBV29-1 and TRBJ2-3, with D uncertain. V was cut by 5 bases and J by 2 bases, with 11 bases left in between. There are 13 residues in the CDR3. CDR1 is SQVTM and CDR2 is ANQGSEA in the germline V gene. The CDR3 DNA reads TGCAGCGTTCCCCGACACTACACAGATACGCAGTATTTT. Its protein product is CSVPRHYTDTQYF.

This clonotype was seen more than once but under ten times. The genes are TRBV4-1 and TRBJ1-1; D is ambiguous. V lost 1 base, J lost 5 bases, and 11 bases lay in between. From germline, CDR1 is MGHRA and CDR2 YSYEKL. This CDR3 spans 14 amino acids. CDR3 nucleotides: TGCGCCAGCAGCCAAGCGCCCCTCGGGACTGAAGCTTTCTTT. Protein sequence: CASSQAPLGTEAFF.

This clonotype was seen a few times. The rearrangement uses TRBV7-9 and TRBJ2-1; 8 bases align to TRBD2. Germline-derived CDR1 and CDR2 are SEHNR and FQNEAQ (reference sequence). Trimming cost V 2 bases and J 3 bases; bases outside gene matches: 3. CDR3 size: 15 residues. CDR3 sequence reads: CASSLRRGVYNEQFF. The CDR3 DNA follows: TGTGCCAGCAGCTTACGGCGGGGGGTCTACAATGAGCAGTTCTTC.

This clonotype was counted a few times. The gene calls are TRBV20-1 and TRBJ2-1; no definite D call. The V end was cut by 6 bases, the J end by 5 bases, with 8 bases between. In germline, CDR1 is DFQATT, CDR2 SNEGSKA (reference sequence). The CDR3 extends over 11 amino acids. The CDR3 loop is CSARRHNEQFF. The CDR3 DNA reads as TGCAGTGCCAGGCGGCACAATGAGCAGTTCTTC.

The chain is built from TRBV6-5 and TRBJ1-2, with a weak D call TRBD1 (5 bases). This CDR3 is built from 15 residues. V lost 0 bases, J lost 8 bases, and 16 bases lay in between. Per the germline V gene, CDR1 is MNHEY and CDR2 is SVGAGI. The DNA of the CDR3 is TGTGCCAGCAGTTACTCCTCCGGGACGGAGAACGGCTACACCTTC. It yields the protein CASSYSSGTENGYTF.

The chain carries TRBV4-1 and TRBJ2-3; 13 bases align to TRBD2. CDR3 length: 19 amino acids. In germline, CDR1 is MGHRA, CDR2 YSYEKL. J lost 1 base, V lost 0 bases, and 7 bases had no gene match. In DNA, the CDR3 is TGCGCCAGCAGCCAAGAAAGTCGGGGGACTAGCGGGGGCACAGATACGCAGTATTTT. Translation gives CASSQESRGTSGGTDTQYF.

The CDR3 sequence is CASSPGVRGQSGQPQHF. The CDR3 DNA reads TGTGCCAGCAGCCCGGGAGTCAGGGGGCAGTCGGGGCAGCCCCAGCATTTT. The chain joins TRBV7-6 to TRBJ1-5; 8 nucleotides align to TRBD1. CDR1 SGHVS and CDR2 FNYEAQ come from the germline V gene. Germline trimming cut 5 bases from V and 7 bases from J; bases unmatched to any gene: 16. The CDR3 loop spans 17 amino acids.